Each of the 29 T cell receptor beta chains below was sequenced from the same sample in a study of blood T cells in healthy people across ages. With a J-beta primer mix and a sample-barcoded 5' primer, a second PCR ran roughly 6 to 12 cycles. TCRdb re-called the 5' RACE reads with MiXCR, one entry per CDR3 protein. The data contain hundreds of thousands of distinct CDR3 sequences, approximately 53% of them singletons. The sequenced material came from blood. These receptors were collected from a man at least 80 years old in good health.

V and J are TRBV10-3 and TRBJ2-7; 9 bases fit TRBD1. Per the germline V gene, CDR1 is ENHRY and CDR2 is SYGVKD. This CDR3 contains 16 residues. Unmatched junction bases numbered 8, after V lost 4 bases and J lost 1 base. CDR3 sequence (DNA): TGTGCCATCAGTGGGCGGACAGGGGACCGTTCCTACGAGCAGTACTTC. This sequence encodes CAISGRTGDRSYEQYF.

This clonotype occurred a few times. This chain joins TRBV10-3 and TRBJ2-1; 12 positions agree with TRBD2. Germline values: CDR1 ENHRY, CDR2 SYGVKD. CDR3 length: 18 residues. V shed 2 bases and J 5 bases; nucleotides not matched to a gene: 10. DNA for the CDR3: TGTGCCATCAGTGAGCGGCTAGCGGGAGGGATAGGGGACAATGAGCAGTTCTTC. This codes for CAISERLAGGIGDNEQFF.

Only a few counts were recorded for this clonotype. The chain links TRBV20-1 to TRBJ1-2; the D is unclear. Between the trimmed V and J ends, which lost 4 bases and 2 bases, there was a span of 20 bases. The CDR3 totals 16 residues. Germline V gene sequence: CDR1 DFQATT, CDR2 SNEGSKA (reference sequence). The DNA for the CDR3 is TGCAGTGCTACCAATTTAGCACAGTATCCGAACTATGGCTACACCTTC. Protein product: CSATNLAQYPNYGYTF.

This clonotype was seen a few times. This rearrangement joins TRBV6-5 to TRBJ2-7; maybe TRBD2 (6 bases). The CDR3 length is 15 residues. Trimming took off 0 bases at V and 1 base at J, with 10 bases between the two ends. The V gene's germline CDR1 is MNHEY and CDR2 SVGAGI. CDR3 in DNA: TGTGCCAGCAGTTACTCGGCAGCGGGTTCCTACGAGCAGTACTTC. Translating it yields CASSYSAAGSYEQYF.

This clonotype was recorded many times. The chain carries TRBV7-2 and TRBJ2-7; D perhaps matches TRBD2 (5 bases). This CDR3 has 15 amino acids. Trimming stripped 3 bases from V and 7 bases from J, with 19 bases between. CDR1 is SGHTA and CDR2 is FQGNSA in the germline V gene. CDR3: CASSFLGWGSGEQYF. DNA for the CDR3: TGTGCCAGCAGCTTTCTTGGTTGGGGTTCGGGGGAGCAGTACTTC. Supplemented by reference TRBV7-2 and TRBJ2-7, the full variable domain reads GAGVSQSPSNKVTEKGKDVELRCDPISGHTALYWYRQSLGQGLEFLIYFQGNSAPDKSGLPSDRFSAERTGGSVSTLTIQRTQQEDSAVYLCASSFLGWGSGEQYFGPGTRLTVT.

The chain joins TRBV27 to TRBJ2-2, with D unclear. V lost 4 bases, J lost 6 bases, and 6 bases lay in between. The CDR3 consists of 12 residues. Germline CDR1 reads MNHEY; CDR2 reads SMNVEV (reference sequence). CDR3 loop: CASSWFPGELFF. Written as DNA, the CDR3 is TGTGCCAGCAGTTGGTTCCCCGGGGAGCTGTTTTTT.

The chain joins TRBV28 to TRBJ1-1, with D hard to call. Germline V lookup: CDR1 MDHEN, CDR2 SYDVKM. The CDR3 is made up of 14 amino acids. Trimming cost V 3 bases and J 4 bases, with 12 bases left between them. CDR3 in amino acids: CASSLGSPATEAFF. The CDR3 nucleotides are TGTGCCAGCAGTTTGGGCTCGCCGGCCACTGAAGCTTTCTTT.

V gene TRBV7-3 combines with J gene TRBJ2-1, with a weak D call TRBD2 (6 bases). The germline gives CDR1 SGHTA, CDR2 FQGTGA. The CDR3 runs 16 residues. Trimming removed 4 bases from V and 6 bases from J, with 19 bases in between. CDR3 loop: CASSSPGLAAINEQFF. The CDR3 DNA sequence: TGTGCCAGCAGCTCCCCGGGCTTAGCGGCCATCAATGAGCAGTTCTTC. The full variable domain, rest sourced from reference TRBV7-3 and TRBJ2-1, is GAGVSQTPSNKVTEKGKYVELRCDPISGHTALYWYRQSLGQGPEFLIYFQGTGAADDSGLPNDRFFAVRPEGSVSTLKIQRTERGDSAVYLCASSSPGLAAINEQFFGPGTRLTVL.

The gene calls are TRBV4-2 and TRBJ1-2; no definite D call. The germline gives CDR1 LGHNA, CDR2 YNFKEQ. This CDR3 region has 15 residues. Trimming cost V 0 bases and J 6 bases, with 14 bases left between them. The CDR3 sequence: CASSQDRVGYHGYTF. The CDR3 nucleotides read TGTGCCAGCAGCCAAGATCGGGTGGGGTATCATGGCTACACCTTC.

This chain uses TRBV4-1 with TRBJ2-7; D may be TRBD2 (6 bases). Trimming removed 1 base at V and 1 base at J, with 11 bases between. The germline gives CDR1 MGHRA, CDR2 YSYEKL. CDR3 length: 15 amino acids. The CDR3 DNA sequence: TGCGCCAGCAGCCAAGGTCTAGCGAGGTCCTACGAGCAGTACTTC. It translates to CASSQGLARSYEQYF.

This chain joins TRBV5-1 and TRBJ2-7; 7 bases fit TRBD1. Unmatched junction bases numbered 13, after V lost 3 bases and J lost 1 base. The CDR3 is 17 residues long. The V gene's germline CDR1 is SGHRS and CDR2 YFSETQ. The CDR3 protein is CASSWLENLRGSYEQYF. CDR3 DNA: TGCGCCAGCAGCTGGCTGGAAAACCTCAGGGGGTCCTACGAGCAGTACTTC. The full variable domain, its missing parts supplied by reference TRBV5-1 and TRBJ2-7, is KAGVTQTPRYLIKTRGQQVTLSCSPISGHRSVSWYQQTPGQGLQFLFEYFSETQRNKGNFPGRFSGRQFSNSRSEMNVSTLELGDSALYLCASSWLENLRGSYEQYFGPGTRLTVT.

The V and J genes are TRBV2 and TRBJ1-1; D not resolved. The length of the CDR3 is 13 residues. Between the trimmed V and J ends, which lost 6 bases and 1 base, there was a span of 9 bases. Germline lookup yields CDR1 SNHLY and CDR2 FYNNEI. The CDR3 nucleotides are TGTGCCAGCAGAGATGACAAGAACACTGAAGCTTTCTTT. It is translated as CASRDDKNTEAFF. The full variable domain, its missing parts supplied by reference TRBV2 and TRBJ1-1, is EPEVTQTPSHQVTQMGQEVILRCVPISNHLYFYWYRQILGQKVEFLVSFYNNEISEKSEIFDDQFSVERPDGSNFTLKIRSTKLEDSAMYFCASRDDKNTEAFFGQGTRLTVV.

The rearrangement uses TRBV27 and TRBJ1-2; D unclear. The CDR3 has 14 amino acids. With 3 bases removed from V and 2 bases from J, the gap between germline ends came to 10 bases. CDR1 is MNHEY and CDR2 is SMNVEV in the germline V gene (reference sequence). The CDR3 protein is CASSFLGVNYGYTF. As DNA, the CDR3 is TGTGCCAGCAGTTTTCTCGGAGTCAACTATGGCTACACCTTC.

The chain combines TRBV20-1 with TRBJ2-7, with TRBD2 matching over 9 bases. The germline V gene has CDR1 DFQATT and CDR2 SNEGSKA (reference sequence). The CDR3 is made up of 15 amino acids. J gave up 2 bases and V 0 bases, and 5 bases lay outside the gene matches. The CDR3 protein is CSARDLLAGAYEQYF. In DNA, the CDR3 is TGCAGTGCTAGAGATCTGTTAGCGGGAGCCTACGAGCAGTACTTC.

The chain recombines TRBV29-1 with TRBJ2-3, with a weak D call TRBD2 (6 bases). V was pared by 7 bases and J by 4 bases, with 12 bases between. CDR1 is SQVTM, CDR2 ANQGSEA, per germline. The CDR3 consists of 12 residues. This CDR3 reads CSADGGADTQYF. CDR3 bases: TGCAGCGCGGACGGAGGGGCAGATACGCAGTATTTT.

About this clonotype: A read error may account for a junction end that differs from germline. The chain has TRBV12-3 or TRBV12-4 and TRBJ2-1; 11 nucleotides agree with TRBD2. This CDR3 region has 16 residues. CDR3 in DNA: TGTGCCAGCAGTTCCAGAGGGACTAGCGGCAAAAAGAGGAAGTACTTC. Translation gives CASSSRGTSGKKRKYF.

The genes are TRBV20-1 and TRBJ2-7, with TRBD2 as a possible D gene (6 bases). CDR1 is DFQATT and CDR2 is SNEGSKA in the germline V gene (reference sequence). Trimming pared 3 bases from V and 6 bases from J, leaving 9 bases between. CDR3 length: 11 amino acids. CDR3 sequence (DNA): TGCAGTGCTAGGTACGGGAGCGAGCAGTACTTC. This codes for CSARYGSEQYF.

V usage is TRBV27 and J usage is TRBJ2-4; TRBD2 aligns across 11 bases. The CDR3 runs 17 residues. Germline CDR1 is MNHEY and CDR2 is SMNVEV (reference sequence). The ends lost 5 bases at V and 5 bases at J; junction bases unmatched: 11. Written as DNA, the CDR3 is TGTGCCAGCAGTAGGGCCGCAACTAGCGGGAGTCAAAACATTCAGTACTTC. Encoded protein: CASSRAATSGSQNIQYF.

In this sample, this clonotype turned up a few times. A much larger clone sits a single nucleotide away, making a read error possible. The chain combines TRBV5-1 with TRBJ2-1, with D unresolved. The V gene lost 4 bases and the J gene lost 8 bases, with 7 bases spanning the gap. The CDR3 sequence is 11 residues long. Germline CDR1 is SGHRS and CDR2 is YFSETQ. The CDR3 protein is CASSPEYEQFF. As DNA, the CDR3 is TGCGCCAGCAGCCCCGAATATGAGCAGTTCTTC.

The chain combines TRBV5-6 with TRBJ2-2; D possibly corresponds to TRBD2 (6 bases). Germline V gene lookup returns CDR1 SGHDT and CDR2 YYEEEE. This CDR3 comprises 14 residues. The V end was cut by 4 bases, the J end by 8 bases, with 15 bases between. The CDR3: CASSPKVGTGELFF. The CDR3 DNA is TGTGCCAGCAGCCCGAAGGTGGGGACTGGGGAGCTGTTTTTT.

This clonotype was detected a few times. This chain links TRBV24-1 with TRBJ1-2; D possibly corresponds to TRBD1 (5 bases). CDR1 is KGHDR and CDR2 is SFDVKD in the germline V gene. The ends were cut back, 3 bases at V and 1 base at J, with 11 bases in the middle. This CDR3 is built from 15 residues. The CDR3 coding sequence is TGTGCCACCAGTGATCCCGGACAAAGTAACTATGGCTACACCTTC. Encoded protein: CATSDPGQSNYGYTF.

The chain recombines TRBV28 with TRBJ2-5, with 8 nucleotides matching TRBD2. V gave up 0 bases and J gave up 3 bases; unmatched junction bases: 3. The CDR3 is 15 residues long. Germline CDR1 is MDHEN and CDR2 is SYDVKM. In nucleotides, the CDR3 is TGTGCCAGCAGTTTATGGCGACTAGCGAAAGAGACCCAGTACTTC. It encodes CASSLWRLAKETQYF.

The V call is TRBV11-2, the J call TRBJ2-1; 10 bases fit TRBD2. The CDR3 contains 15 residues. The junction had 12 bases not matched to a gene; V was cut back by 6 bases and J by 10 bases. The germline V gene encodes CDR1 SGHAT and CDR2 FQNNGV. The CDR3 loop is CASRKIAGGPHEQFF. CDR3 bases: TGTGCCAGCAGGAAAATAGCGGGGGGACCCCACGAGCAGTTCTTC.

The V and J genes are TRBV11-2 and TRBJ2-1; perhaps TRBD2 as D (6 bases). V was cut by 1 base and J by 4 bases, with 14 bases left in between. The CDR3 runs 16 residues. CDR1 is SGHAT and CDR2 is FQNNGV in the germline V gene. CDR3 in amino acids: CASSLVAGRGYNEQFF. The CDR3 DNA follows: TGTGCCAGCAGCTTAGTGGCCGGACGGGGGTACAATGAGCAGTTCTTC.

The chain uses TRBV29-1 and TRBJ1-2; D ambiguous. The germline V gene encodes CDR1 SQVTM and CDR2 ANQGSEA. This CDR3 is built from 13 residues. Deletions cut 5 bases from V and 3 bases from J, with 13 bases between. For the CDR3, the DNA is TGCAGCGTTAGAAGAGGGAATGACTATGGCTACACCTTC. It translates to CSVRRGNDYGYTF. The full variable domain, its missing parts supplied by reference TRBV29-1 and TRBJ1-2, is SAVISQKPSRDICQRGTSLTIQCQVDSQVTMMFWYRQQPGQSLTLIATANQGSEATYESGFVIDKFPISRPNLTFSTLTVSNMSPEDSSIYLCSVRRGNDYGYTFGSGTRLTVV.

This clonotype has only one observation. J is TRBJ2-3 and V is TRBV5-1, with 8 positions matching TRBD2. J lost 5 bases, V lost 2 bases, and 7 bases had no gene match. Germline CDR1 SGHRS, CDR2 YFSETQ. The CDR3 has 15 amino acids. Written as DNA, the CDR3 is TGCGCCAGCAGCTTCGGACGTAGCGGGAAAGATACGCAGTATTTT. Residues: CASSFGRSGKDTQYF.

The chain carries TRBV5-1 and TRBJ2-7; TRBD1 matches 12 bases. The CDR3 has 14 residues. Per the germline V gene, CDR1 is SGHRS and CDR2 is YFSETQ. The V segment lost 5 bases and the J segment 6 bases; nucleotides outside the gene matches: 6. The CDR3 sequence is CASREGTGGGEQYF. The CDR3 DNA is TGCGCCAGCAGAGAAGGGACAGGGGGCGGCGAGCAGTACTTC.

The J gene is TRBJ2-7, the V gene TRBV3-1; 7 bases are a match to TRBD2. TRBJ2-5 explains the end of the DNA better; the J call may be wrong. CDR3 length: 13 amino acids. Germline values: CDR1 LGHDT, CDR2 YNNKEL (reference sequence). CDR3 DNA: TGTGCCAGCAGCCACAGTAGGGAGGGGACCCAGTACTTC. Protein sequence: CASSHSREGTQYF.

The CDR3 here is CASSFFRTGSTGELFF. In nucleotides, the CDR3 is TGCGCCAGCAGCTTTTTCCGGACGGGTTCCACCGGGGAGCTGTTTTTT. This sequence joins TRBV5-1 and TRBJ2-2; no firm D call. Germline CDR1 SGHRS, CDR2 YFSETQ. The CDR3 is 16 residues long. V shed 2 bases and J shed 4 bases, with 15 bases lying between them.